This TCR beta chain appears in the sequencing data of a study of patients and donors after allogeneic stem cell transplantation. From the RT-PCR reads, TCRdb called clonotypes with MiXCR, one entry per CDR3 protein. This repertoire shows 190,000 or so distinct CDR3 sequences, roughly two fifths found once; its top ten account for around 10%. This clonotype was observed a few times. Sequencing was carried out using blood, either unsorted or a sorted T cell fraction (not recorded which). This receptor was identified in a human donor who was either an allogeneic HSCT recipient or a stem cell or donor lymphocyte infusion donor (not recorded which). It is not recorded whose cells these are; they may come from a transplant donor.

The CDR3, as DNA: TGTGCCAGCAGTTTTGCGGCCAGGGAAACTGAAGCTTTCTTT. It is translated as CASSFAARETEAFF. The chain is built from TRBV12-3 or TRBV12-4 and TRBJ1-1; D perhaps matches TRBD1 (5 bases). Trimming removed 3 bases from V and 5 bases from J, with 13 bases in between. This CDR3 has 14 amino acids.